Following are 27 T cell receptor beta chains from one sample sequenced in a study of PD-1 blockade in classical Hodgkin lymphoma. Stated time point: newly diagnosed, previously untreated cHL patient sample. Starting with thawed PBMCs, CD4+ T cells were purified by magnetic negative selection. The data were produced by immunoSEQ multiplex PCR, yet TCRdb's version contains in-frame clones alone and is incomplete. The table shows tens of thousands of clones, with roughly nine tenths occurring only once. Sequenced material: CD4+ T cells from blood. The receptors shown here come from a human donor with classical Hodgkin lymphoma.

This chain connects TRBV6-1 to TRBJ2-5; 8 bases agree with TRBD1. Germline V gives CDR1 MNHNS, CDR2 SASEGT. With V trimmed by 3 bases and J by 4 bases, 4 bases remained unmatched. The CDR3 covers 14 residues. The CDR3 DNA follows: TGTGCCAGCAGTGAGCAAACAGGGGGAGAGACCCAGTACTTC. It yields the protein CASSEQTGGETQYF.

This clone has only a few counts. The chain links TRBV6-5 to TRBJ1-2; D might be TRBD1 (5 bases). Trimming removed 10 bases at V and 2 bases at J, with 20 bases between. The CDR3 is 15 amino acids. Per the germline V gene, CDR1 is MNHEY and CDR2 is SVGAGI. The CDR3 DNA is TGTGCCACCCGTGGGGCAGGCGGAACGAACTATGGCTACACCTTC. Translation: CATRGAGGTNYGYTF.

The chain uses TRBV6-6 and TRBJ1-3; D ambiguous. Germline V gene data show CDR1 as MNHNY and CDR2 as SVGAGI (reference sequence). The CDR3 spans 13 residues. Trimming removed 7 bases from V and 4 bases from J, with 11 bases in between. The DNA of the CDR3 is TGTGCCAGCATGAGTGGGGAAGGAAACACCATATATTTT. This encodes CASMSGEGNTIYF.

This sequence joins TRBV2 and TRBJ2-1, with TRBD2 matching 8 bases. J gave up 6 bases and V 1 base, and 5 bases lay outside the gene matches. CDR1 and CDR2 from the germline V gene are SNHLY and FYNNEI. The CDR3 is 15 residues long. This CDR3 is CASSEGSGRGNEQFF. The CDR3 DNA reads as TGTGCCAGCAGTGAAGGAAGCGGGAGAGGCAATGAGCAGTTCTTC.

This clone was seen a few times. The rearrangement links TRBV5-1 to TRBJ1-6; D is unclear. Between the trimmed V and J ends, which lost 1 base and 5 bases, there was a span of 10 bases. Germline CDR1 reads SGHRS; CDR2 reads YFSETQ. CDR3 size: 15 residues. CDR3 sequence: CASSLRDSNNSPLHF. The DNA of the CDR3 is TGCGCCAGCAGCTTGAGGGATTCGAATAATTCACCCCTCCACTTT.

The V call is TRBV5-1, the J call TRBJ2-3; unclear D gene. The V gene's germline CDR1 is SGHRS and CDR2 YFSETQ. Trimming removed 5 bases at V and 5 bases at J, with 12 bases between. CDR3 length equals 13 residues. CDR3 DNA sequence: TGCGCCAGCAGATCAGATCGTAGAGATACGCAGTATTTT. Protein: CASRSDRRDTQYF.

The V and J genes are TRBV11-3 and TRBJ2-3, with D possibly called TRBD1 or TRBD2 (5 bases each). This CDR3 has 16 residues. Germline V gene data show CDR1 as SGHNT and CDR2 as YENEEA. Trimming took off 5 bases at V and 1 base at J, with 16 bases between the two ends. The DNA of the CDR3 is TGTGCCAGCAGCCCGCCTCACGTGGGGGGCACAGATACGCAGTATTTT. Protein sequence: CASSPPHVGGTDTQYF.

This CDR3 is CASSGASGFYNEQFF. CDR3 coding DNA: TGTGCCAGCAGTGGGGCTAGCGGCTTCTACAATGAGCAGTTCTTC. This chain joins TRBV2 and TRBJ2-1; 7 positions match TRBD2. Trimming took 4 bases from V and 3 from J; bases not matched to a gene: 6. This CDR3 is built from 15 residues. Germline CDR1 reads SNHLY; CDR2 reads FYNNEI.

The J gene is TRBJ1-1, the V gene TRBV11-2, with D hard to call. V was shortened by 7 bases and J by 4 bases, with 19 bases between the two germline ends. There are 15 residues in the CDR3. CDR1 and CDR2 from the germline V gene are SGHAT and FQNNGV. CDR3 in DNA: TGTGCCAGCACCACGTCTGCCCGGATCCGCACTGAAGCTTTCTTT. Residues: CASTTSARIRTEAFF.

The chain is built from TRBV5-4 and TRBJ1-2, with D perhaps TRBD1 (6 bases). CDR1 is SGHNT, CDR2 YYREEE, per germline (reference sequence). The CDR3 sequence is 15 residues long. V was clipped by 0 bases and J by 5 bases, with 14 bases between them. Here the CDR3 reads CASSLGGQAVYGYTF. The CDR3 bases are TGTGCCAGCAGCTTGGGGGGGCAGGCGGTATATGGCTACACCTTC.

This clone was seen a single time. The chain recombines TRBV7-2 with TRBJ1-3; TRBD1 aligns across 10 bases. The CDR3 is made up of 14 amino acids. The junction had 5 bases not matched to a gene; V was cut back by 4 bases and J by 8 bases. Germline CDR1 is SGHTA and CDR2 is FQGNSA. CDR3 in amino acids: CASSSPGQGYTIYF. CDR3 sequence (DNA): TGTGCCAGCAGCTCCCCGGGACAGGGGTACACCATATATTTT.

The V call is TRBV7-2, the J call TRBJ1-6; no reliable D call. This CDR3 region has 17 residues. In germline, CDR1 is SGHTA, CDR2 FQGNSA. The V end was cut by 5 bases, the J end by 0 bases, with 14 bases between. The CDR3 nucleotides read TGTGCCAGCAGCCTACGACGGCGGAGCTCCTATAATTCACCCCTCCACTTT. Translated, it gives CASSLRRRSSYNSPLHF.

V gene TRBV30 combines with J gene TRBJ2-7; possibly TRBD1 or TRBD2 for D (5 bases each). CDR1 and CDR2 (germline): GTSNPN, SVGIG (reference sequence). The CDR3 loop spans 14 amino acids. V was pared by 5 bases and J by 0 bases, with 14 bases between. The CDR3 spells CAWEPGLSSYEQYF. The CDR3 nucleotides read TGTGCCTGGGAGCCGGGGCTTAGCTCCTACGAGCAGTACTTC.

This chain joins TRBV7-8 and TRBJ1-4, with 10 bases matching TRBD1. After removal of 1 base from V and 5 bases from J, the junction contained 7 bases not matched to a gene. Germline V gene data show CDR1 as SGHVS and CDR2 as FQNEAQ. The CDR3 consists of 17 residues. Here the CDR3 DNA reads TGTGCCAGCAGCTTAGGATACCGGACAGGGGGGAATGAAAAACTGTTTTTT. Protein sequence: CASSLGYRTGGNEKLFF.

The chain has TRBV11-2 and TRBJ2-1; TRBD2 aligns across 9 bases. Germline V gene lookup returns CDR1 SGHAT and CDR2 FQNNGV. With 5 bases clipped from V and 6 bases from J, the junction kept 5 bases outside the gene matches. The CDR3 has 14 residues. The CDR3: CASSPRRGGNEQFF. The CDR3 DNA reads as TGTGCCAGCAGCCCTCGGCGGGGGGGCAATGAGCAGTTCTTC.

The chain employs TRBV5-5 and TRBJ2-1; TRBD2 agrees at 7 bases. The germline V gene encodes CDR1 SGHKS and CDR2 YYEKEE (reference sequence). V was clipped by 0 bases and J by 3 bases; unmatched bases: 3. This CDR3 has 15 amino acids. The CDR3 protein is CASSLVTSDYNEQFF. The CDR3 DNA is TGTGCCAGCAGCTTGGTTACTAGCGACTACAATGAGCAGTTCTTC.

The V gene is TRBV19, the J gene TRBJ1-5; D not certain. Trimming took 7 bases from V and 4 from J, leaving 14 bases between them. Germline V gene sequence: CDR1 LNHDA, CDR2 SQIVND (reference sequence). CDR3 length: 14 residues. DNA of the CDR3: TGTGCCAGTACCCTCACGGGCCCGAATCAGCCCCAGCATTTT. It translates to CASTLTGPNQPQHF.

CDR3 nucleotides: TGTGCCAGCAGCCCAGAGATGGGGAGTGAAGCTTTCTTT. It codes for CASSPEMGSEAFF. V gene TRBV7-9 combines with J gene TRBJ1-1; the D is unclear. The ends were cut back, 5 bases at V and 7 bases at J, with 14 bases in the middle. From germline, CDR1 is SEHNR and CDR2 FQNEAQ (reference sequence). The CDR3 contains 13 residues.

The chain links TRBV7-9 to TRBJ1-5; 7 bases fit TRBD1. Looked up from germline, CDR1 is SEHNR and CDR2 is FQNEAQ (reference sequence). J was trimmed by 5 bases and V by 1 base; bases with no gene match: 5. The CDR3 has 15 residues. CDR3 sequence reads: CASSLGQGDYQPQHF. The CDR3 region has the DNA TGTGCCAGCAGCTTAGGGCAGGGGGACTATCAGCCCCAGCATTTT.

The chain combines TRBV30 with TRBJ1-1; possible D gene TRBD1, 6 bases. The CDR3 consists of 13 residues. V shed 3 bases and J shed 1 base, with 9 bases lying between them. The V gene's germline CDR1 is GTSNPN and CDR2 SVGIG (reference sequence). The chain's CDR3 is CAWRGGWNTEAFF. Written as DNA, the CDR3 is TGTGCCTGGAGGGGGGGCTGGAACACTGAAGCTTTCTTT.

In nucleotides, the CDR3 is TGTGCCAGCAGCATAAGGGACAGGCTAATTGACACTGAAGCTTTCTTT. Protein sequence: CASSIRDRLIDTEAFF. V usage is TRBV5-6 and J usage is TRBJ1-1; 8 bases agree with TRBD1. V trimming: 4 bases; J trimming: 3 bases; junction bases outside the gene matches: 11. The CDR3 totals 16 residues. Germline V gives CDR1 SGHDT, CDR2 YYEEEE.

The genes are TRBV7-2 and TRBJ2-7, with TRBD2 matching 10 bases. The trim removed 5 bases at V and 7 bases at J, leaving 8 bases unmatched. The CDR3 covers 14 residues. Per germline, CDR1 SGHTA and CDR2 FQGNSA. The CDR3 loop reads CASSNSGRLGEQYF. In DNA, the CDR3 is TGTGCCAGCAGCAATAGCGGGAGGTTGGGAGAGCAGTACTTC.

This chain's CDR3 is CASSPLTSGGEETQYF. The DNA of the CDR3 is TGTGCCAGCTCACCATTAACTAGCGGAGGGGAAGAGACCCAGTACTTC. The chain is built from TRBV18 and TRBJ2-5; 8 nucleotides agree with TRBD2. Unmatched junction bases numbered 8, after V lost 2 bases and J lost 3 bases. The V gene's germline CDR1 is KGHSH and CDR2 LQKENI. The CDR3 has 16 amino acids.

The gene calls are TRBV4-2 and TRBJ2-2; unclear D gene. Trimming removed 0 bases at V and 0 bases at J, with 17 bases between. The CDR3 sequence is 19 residues long. Germline values: CDR1 LGHNA, CDR2 YNFKEQ. The CDR3 DNA follows: TGTGCCAGCAGCCAAGATAGAGTCACGGCCCTTCCGAACACCGGGGAGCTGTTTTTT. Its protein product is CASSQDRVTALPNTGELFF.

The chain combines TRBV9 with TRBJ2-1; 8 nucleotides line up with TRBD2. CDR3 size: 14 residues. Germline V gene sequence: CDR1 SGDLS, CDR2 YYNGEE. The V gene end was trimmed by 3 bases and the J gene end by 7 bases; junction bases not matched to a gene: 6. The CDR3 reads CASSDGGALNEQFF. For the CDR3, the DNA is TGTGCCAGCAGCGACGGGGGGGCTCTTAATGAGCAGTTCTTC. Combining the CDR3 with reference TRBV9 and TRBJ2-1 gives the whole variable domain DSGVTQTPKHLITATGQRVTLRCSPRSGDLSVYWYQQSLDQGLQFLIQYYNGEERAKGNILERFSAQQFPDLHSELNLSSLELGDSALYFCASSDGGALNEQFFGPGTRLTVL.

The chain links TRBV21-1 to TRBJ2-6; TRBD2, the D gene given by the table, was not confirmed from the DNA. TRBV21-1 is a pseudogene locus. The CDR3 covers 19 residues. The CDR3 here is CASSETSGGADPGANVLTF. The CDR3 nucleotides read TGTGCCAGCAGCGAAACTAGCGGGGGGGCAGATCCTGGGGCCAACGTCCTGACTTTC.

This clone showed up just once. The chain carries TRBV14 and TRBJ2-3; 12 bases are a match to TRBD2. Unmatched junction bases numbered 4, after V lost 2 bases and J lost 4 bases. CDR1 SGHDN and CDR2 FVKESK come from the germline V gene. This CDR3 comprises 16 residues. CDR3 DNA sequence: TGTGCCAGCAGCCAACTAGCGGGGGGGCCCCCAGATACGCAGTATTTT. Translating it yields CASSQLAGGPPDTQYF.